Listed below are T cell receptor beta chains from one sample, sequenced in a study of shared clonotypes between healthy human individuals. Measured with immunoSEQ multiplex PCR; TCRdb has only the in-frame clones, and not every one. The table records over 1.5 million clones, 95% to 99% of them present only once. The sample consisted of naive CD4+ T cells sorted from blood. These receptors all stem from a man aged 25-45 years in good health. Both conserved end residues are part of each CDR3. The order of the fields is D gene, V gene, clone size, J gene, CDR3 DNA, CDR3 protein. A D gene is named only where the DNA matches it firmly. A clone size is listed for some rows: how often the clone was seen (once, few, many), or a class if it is expanded.

d_gene: TRBD2; v_gene: TRBV5-1; abundance: NA; j_gene: TRBJ2-2; CDR3nt: TGCGCCAGCAGCACTGGACTAGCGGGGACCCGGGGCACCGGGGAGCTGTTTTTT; CDR3aa: CASSTGLAGTRGTGELFF
d_gene: NA; v_gene: TRBV15; abundance: NA; j_gene: TRBJ2-5; CDR3nt: TGTGCCACCAGCAGAGAAGGGACCTTCGGAGAGACCCAGTACTTC; CDR3aa: CATSREGTFGETQYF
d_gene: TRBD2; v_gene: TRBV18; abundance: many; j_gene: TRBJ2-7; CDR3nt: TGTGCCAGCTCAAGTTTAGCGGGAGTTAGGGCCTACGAGCAGTACTTC; CDR3aa: CASSSLAGVRAYEQYF
d_gene: NA; v_gene: TRBV27; abundance: NA; j_gene: TRBJ1-5; CDR3nt: TGTGCCAGCAGTTCATCAGTCAGGAGCAATCAGCCCCAGCATTTT; CDR3aa: CASSSSVRSNQPQHF
d_gene: TRBD1; v_gene: TRBV19; abundance: NA; j_gene: TRBJ2-7; CDR3nt: TGTGCCAGTACCACCGGGACAGGGTACGGTTCCTACGAGCAGTACTTC; CDR3aa: CASTTGTGYGSYEQYF
d_gene: NA; v_gene: TRBV18; abundance: NA; j_gene: TRBJ2-7; CDR3nt: TGTGCCAGCTCACCTCTCGGGCCCAGCGGCGTTTTGGGCGAGCAGTACTTC; CDR3aa: CASSPLGPSGVLGEQYF
d_gene: NA; v_gene: TRBV9; abundance: NA; j_gene: TRBJ1-1; CDR3nt: TGTGCCAGCAGCGTAGTATCGGGGGTAGGCACTGAAGCTTTCTTT; CDR3aa: CASSVVSGVGTEAFF
d_gene: NA; v_gene: TRBV29-1; abundance: NA; j_gene: TRBJ2-7; CDR3nt: TGCAGCGTTGAGACGGGTTCCTACGAGCAGTACTTC; CDR3aa: CSVETGSYEQYF
d_gene: NA; v_gene: TRBV6-1; abundance: NA; j_gene: TRBJ2-5; CDR3nt: TGTGCCAGCAGTGAACCGGGCCGAGAGACCCAGTACTTC; CDR3aa: CASSEPGRETQYF
d_gene: NA; v_gene: TRBV2; abundance: NA; j_gene: TRBJ2-7; CDR3nt: TGTGCCAGCAGACCCGTGACCGAGCAGTACTTC; CDR3aa: CASRPVTEQYF
d_gene: TRBD2; v_gene: TRBV6-5; abundance: NA; j_gene: TRBJ2-5; CDR3nt: TGTGCCAGCAGTTACCCCATAGCGGGAGAGACCCAGTACTTC; CDR3aa: CASSYPIAGETQYF
d_gene: NA; v_gene: TRBV19; abundance: once; j_gene: TRBJ2-7; CDR3nt: TGTGCCAGTAGTATTTCGGCCTACTCCTACGAGCAGTACTTC; CDR3aa: CASSISAYSYEQYF
d_gene: NA; v_gene: TRBV2; abundance: NA; j_gene: TRBJ2-1; CDR3nt: TGTGCCAGCAGTGCGTTCCCCATCATGCTTGGCAATGAGCAGTTCTTC; CDR3aa: CASSAFPIMLGNEQFF
d_gene: NA; v_gene: TRBV2; abundance: NA; j_gene: TRBJ1-2; CDR3nt: TGTGCCAGCCTACCCCCCACAAACTATGGCTACACCTTC; CDR3aa: CASLPPTNYGYTF
d_gene: TRBD1; v_gene: TRBV6-1; abundance: NA; j_gene: TRBJ1-1; CDR3nt: TGTGCCAGCAGAGTAGCTGACAGGGATGGTGAAGCTTTCTTT; CDR3aa: CASRVADRDGEAFF
d_gene: TRBD1; v_gene: TRBV9; abundance: NA; j_gene: TRBJ1-3; CDR3nt: TGTGCCAGCAGTCTACAGGGGGCCTCTGGAAACACCATATATTTT; CDR3aa: CASSLQGASGNTIYF
d_gene: NA; v_gene: TRBV6-1; abundance: NA; j_gene: TRBJ2-2; CDR3nt: TGTGCCAGCAGTGAGGCCGGGGAGCTGTTTTTT; CDR3aa: CASSEAGELFF
d_gene: TRBD1; v_gene: TRBV11-2; abundance: NA; j_gene: TRBJ2-3; CDR3nt: TGTGCCAGCAGCTTAGCGGTTCCAGGGGGCGGCACAGATACGCAGTATTTT; CDR3aa: CASSLAVPGGGTDTQYF
d_gene: NA; v_gene: TRBV30; abundance: NA; j_gene: TRBJ2-1; CDR3nt: TGTGCCTGGAGTGTACTTGGGATTACCAATGAGCAGTTCTTC; CDR3aa: CAWSVLGITNEQFF
d_gene: TRBD1; v_gene: TRBV18; abundance: NA; j_gene: TRBJ2-3; CDR3nt: TGTGCCAGCTCACCCGGGACAGCCACAGATACGCAGTATTTT; CDR3aa: CASSPGTATDTQYF
d_gene: TRBD2; v_gene: TRBV5-1; abundance: NA; j_gene: TRBJ2-2; CDR3nt: TGCGCCAGCAGCCTTTTACCGGGACTAGCGGCCAACACCGGGGAGCTGTTTTTT; CDR3aa: CASSLLPGLAANTGELFF
d_gene: TRBD2; v_gene: TRBV28; abundance: NA; j_gene: TRBJ2-7; CDR3nt: TGTGCCAGCAGGGAGCGCGTGCGGGAGAGCTCCTACGAGCAGTACTTC; CDR3aa: CASRERVRESSYEQYF
d_gene: TRBD1; v_gene: TRBV9; abundance: NA; j_gene: TRBJ2-1; CDR3nt: TGTGCCAGCAGCGCGAGGACAGGGTCCTACAATGAGCAGTTCTTC; CDR3aa: CASSARTGSYNEQFF
d_gene: NA; v_gene: TRBV6-5; abundance: NA; j_gene: TRBJ1-1; CDR3nt: TGTGCCAGCAAAGAAGCTAGGGGCCGGACTGAAGCTTTCTTT; CDR3aa: CASKEARGRTEAFF
d_gene: NA; v_gene: TRBV6-5; abundance: NA; j_gene: TRBJ2-6; CDR3nt: TGTGCCAGCAGTCCAGGGTCTCCCGGGGCCAACGTCCTGACTTTC; CDR3aa: CASSPGSPGANVLTF
d_gene: NA; v_gene: TRBV19; abundance: NA; j_gene: TRBJ2-4; CDR3nt: TGTGCCAGTACCCCACGAGAGGAGGGGAAATACAAAAACATTCAGTACTTC; CDR3aa: CASTPREEGKYKNIQYF
d_gene: NA; v_gene: TRBV5-1; abundance: NA; j_gene: TRBJ2-1; CDR3nt: TGCGCCAGCAGCCGTAGTGCGGAGGTGGGGGGAAGTGAGCAGTTCTTC; CDR3aa: CASSRSAEVGGSEQFF
d_gene: TRBD1; v_gene: TRBV9; abundance: NA; j_gene: TRBJ2-7; CDR3nt: TGTGCCAGCAGCGTATTCGGGACAGGGGGAAGCGAGCAGTACTTC; CDR3aa: CASSVFGTGGSEQYF
d_gene: TRBD2; v_gene: TRBV5-4; abundance: NA; j_gene: TRBJ2-1; CDR3nt: TGTGCCAGCAGCTTGTCAGCTAGCGGAGTATACAATGAGCAGTTCTTC; CDR3aa: CASSLSASGVYNEQFF
d_gene: TRBD2; v_gene: TRBV19; abundance: NA; j_gene: TRBJ2-7; CDR3nt: TGTGCCAGTAGTCGACGGACTAGCTCGGGGGAGCAGTACTTC; CDR3aa: CASSRRTSSGEQYF
d_gene: TRBD2; v_gene: TRBV2; abundance: NA; j_gene: TRBJ2-4; CDR3nt: TGTGCCAGCAGTAATAGCGGGGCTCAGTACTTC; CDR3aa: CASSNSGAQYF
d_gene: NA; v_gene: TRBV9; abundance: NA; j_gene: TRBJ2-3; CDR3nt: TGTGCCAGCAGCGTAGCCGGACAGTCAGATACGCAGTATTTT; CDR3aa: CASSVAGQSDTQYF
d_gene: NA; v_gene: TRBV7-2; abundance: NA; j_gene: TRBJ2-4; CDR3nt: TGTGCCAGCAGCTTTTTGTGGGGGGCCAAAAACATTCAGTACTTC; CDR3aa: CASSFLWGAKNIQYF
d_gene: TRBD2; v_gene: TRBV9; abundance: NA; j_gene: TRBJ2-7; CDR3nt: TGTGCCAGCAGCGTGCGGGAGAGTTCCTACGAGCAGTACTTC; CDR3aa: CASSVRESSYEQYF